The rows below give T cell receptor beta chains drawn from one sample of a study of cytotoxic CD8 clonotypes in ibrutinib-treated CLL. Sequenced by immunoSEQ multiplex PCR; TCRdb stores in-frame clones only, minus some. The data hold about 86,000 clones, with roughly 86% observed a single time. Material: PBMCs, obtained before ibrutinib treatment. The receptors originated from a human donor with chronic lymphocytic leukemia. Both conserved end residues are part of each CDR3. The D gene is left open where the match is weak. Not all rows give a size; the values are once, few, many and, for expanded clones, a class.

J,size,D,V,DNA,CDR3
TRBJ2-7,.,.,TRBV19,TGTGCCAGTAGTTATGCAGTTGCAATTCTTTACGAGCAGTACTTC,CASSYAVAILYEQYF
TRBJ2-3,many,.,TRBV5-1,TGCGCCAGCAGCTTGGTTACTCCAACCGTGGATACGCAGTATTTT,CASSLVTPTVDTQYF
TRBJ2-5,.,.,TRBV10-2,TGCGCCAGCCGCCCGGGAGATTTGGCCCAGTACTTC,CASRPGDLAQYF
TRBJ2-7,.,TRBD2,TRBV7-9,TGTGCCAGCAGTATTAGCGGGGGTCCCCGCTCCTACGAGCAGTACTTC,CASSISGGPRSYEQYF
TRBJ1-2,.,.,TRBV11-3,TGTGCCAGCAGCTTAGAAGGGTATGGCTACACCTTC,CASSLEGYGYTF
TRBJ2-2,.,.,TRBV9,TGTGCCAGCAGCGCCCACAGATCCCCCGGGGAGCTGTTTTTT,CASSAHRSPGELFF
TRBJ2-6,.,.,TRBV27,TGTGCCAGCAGTTCCCCGTCAGGGGATTGGGAGACTGGGGCCAACGTCCTGACTTTC,CASSSPSGDWETGANVLTF
TRBJ2-7,few,TRBD1,TRBV2,TGTGCCAGCAGAGGGGGCTATGTGAACGAGCAGTACTTC,CASRGGYVNEQYF
TRBJ2-1,few,TRBD2,TRBV9,TGTGCCAGCAGCGTCTTGGGGGGGAGCTCCTACAATGAGCAGTTCTTC,CASSVLGGSSYNEQFF
TRBJ1-2,.,TRBD1,TRBV19,TGTGCCAGTAGAAATCAGGGGGCCTATGGCTACACCTTC,CASRNQGAYGYTF
TRBJ1-1,.,TRBD1,TRBV10-3,TGTGCCACTTCACAGGGGGTTCGTGAAGCTTTCTTT,CATSQGVREAFF
TRBJ2-5,few,.,TRBV30,TGTGCCTGCCAACGGAGGGGGGGAGAGACCCAGTACTTC,CACQRRGGETQYF
TRBJ1-1,.,TRBD1,TRBV19,TGTGCCAGTAGTAGGGGTACGGGACAGGGCCCGAACACTGAAGCTTTCTTT,CASSRGTGQGPNTEAFF
TRBJ2-7,many,TRBD2,TRBV11-1,TGTGCCAGCAGCAGACTAGCGGGATACAGCTACGAGCAGTACTTC,CASSRLAGYSYEQYF
TRBJ1-1,.,.,TRBV28,TGTGCCAGCAGTTTTAGGACTGAAGCTTTCTTT,CASSFRTEAFF
TRBJ2-2,.,.,TRBV7-9,TGTGCCAGCAGCTTGCCAAAACAGGGGAGGGTCACCGGGGAGCTGTTTTTT,CASSLPKQGRVTGELFF
TRBJ1-5,.,.,TRBV5-6,TGTGCCAGCAGCTTCGGACAGCTTAGCAATCAGCCCCAGCATTTT,CASSFGQLSNQPQHF
TRBJ1-5,many,TRBD1,TRBV6-1,TGTGGAACCACCCGGGACAGAGATCAGCCCCAGCATTTT,CGTTRDRDQPQHF
TRBJ1-5,.,.,TRBV9,TGTGCCAGCAGCGTAGACGGGAGAAGCAATCAGCCCCAGCATTTT,CASSVDGRSNQPQHF
TRBJ2-5,.,TRBD2,TRBV28,TGTGCCAGCAGTTTACCCCGGACTAGCGGGTGGGAGACCCAGTACTTC,CASSLPRTSGWETQYF
TRBJ2-7,.,TRBD2,TRBV13,TGTGCCAGCAGCTGGGGACTAGCGGGACGCGAGCAGTACTTC,CASSWGLAGREQYF
TRBJ2-1,.,TRBD1,TRBV30,TGTGCCTGGAGTGTTGGAGAGGGACAGCGGTACAATGAGCAGTTCTTC,CAWSVGEGQRYNEQFF
TRBJ2-2,.,TRBD1,TRBV4-2,TGTGCCAGCAGCCAAGACCGACAGGGTCCCGGGGAGCTGTTTTTT,CASSQDRQGPGELFF
TRBJ1-1,.,.,TRBV12-5,TGTGCTAGTGGTTTGGTAGGGGCGGTCACTGAAGCTTTCTTT,CASGLVGAVTEAFF
TRBJ2-4,.,.,TRBV18,TGTGCCAGCTCACCACCGGCAGGGTCGGCCAAAAACATTCAGTACTTC,CASSPPAGSAKNIQYF
TRBJ2-7,.,TRBD2,TRBV5-1,TGCGCCAGCAGCTTGGGACTAGCGGGCGGGACCTCCTACGAGCAGTACTTC,CASSLGLAGGTSYEQYF
TRBJ2-2,.,TRBD1,TRBV28,TGTGCCAGCAGCATAACAGGGGTGGGGTTCGCCGGGGAGCTGTTTTTT,CASSITGVGFAGELFF
TRBJ2-1,.,TRBD2,TRBV11-1,TGTGCCAGCAGCTTATTGGTGACTAGCATAAGCAATGAGCAGTTCTTC,CASSLLVTSISNEQFF
TRBJ2-6,.,.,TRBV7-3,TGTGCCAGCAGCCAGGGTGTCTCTGGGGCCAACGTCCTGACTTTC,CASSQGVSGANVLTF
TRBJ2-2,.,.,TRBV6-5,TGTGCCAGCAGTTCATTTTCGAACACCGGGGAGCTGTTTTTT,CASSSFSNTGELFF
TRBJ1-1,.,.,TRBV5-5,TGTGCCAGCAGCTTAAGGTCTGAGGGAACTGAAGCTTTCTTT,CASSLRSEGTEAFF
TRBJ1-2,.,.,TRBV19,TGTGCCAGTAGTAACGAGCGGAATTCCTATGGCTACACCTTC,CASSNERNSYGYTF
TRBJ1-5,.,TRBD1,TRBV9,TGTGCCAGCACCCCACACCGAGACAGGGGGTCTTGTCAGCCCCAGCATTTT,CASTPHRDRGSCQPQHF
TRBJ2-1,once,.,TRBV5-8,TGTGCCAGCAGCCCCTTAGGGGATGAGCAGTTCTTC,CASSPLGDEQFF